The present TCR beta chain was sequenced within a study of molecular identifiers for immune sequencing clone quantification. A CD8+CD4-CCR7+CD45RA+ gate was used to sort naive CD8 T cells. Trimming removed 5 bases at V and 0 bases at J, with 11 bases between. The CDR3 runs 14 residues. Germline CDR1 reads GTSNPN; CDR2 reads SVGIG (reference sequence). TCRdb re-derived calls from the PCR reads in MiXCR, one entry per CDR3 protein. The sample yields 300,000 to 400,000 distinct CDR3 sequences, 20% to 25% seen once. V gene TRBV30 combines with J gene TRBJ2-1; tentative D call: TRBD1 (6 bases). This receptor was taken from a human donor in good health. Some libraries in this study had Jurkat cell RNA spiked in. Sequencing used naive CD8+ T cells from blood, with Jurkat cell RNA spiked in. Subset specified: FACS-sorted CD8+CD4-CCR7+CD45RA+ naive T cells. The CDR3 reads CAWGQGSSYNEQFF. The CDR3 DNA sequence: TGTGCCTGGGGCCAGGGGAGCTCCTACAATGAGCAGTTCTTC. The whole variable domain, filled in from reference TRBV30 and TRBJ2-1, reads SQTIHQWPATLVQPVGSPLSLECTVEGTSNPNLYWYRQAAGRGLQLLFYSVGIGQISSEVPQNLSASRPQDRQFILSSKKLLLSDSGFYLCAWGQGSSYNEQFFGPGTRLTVL.